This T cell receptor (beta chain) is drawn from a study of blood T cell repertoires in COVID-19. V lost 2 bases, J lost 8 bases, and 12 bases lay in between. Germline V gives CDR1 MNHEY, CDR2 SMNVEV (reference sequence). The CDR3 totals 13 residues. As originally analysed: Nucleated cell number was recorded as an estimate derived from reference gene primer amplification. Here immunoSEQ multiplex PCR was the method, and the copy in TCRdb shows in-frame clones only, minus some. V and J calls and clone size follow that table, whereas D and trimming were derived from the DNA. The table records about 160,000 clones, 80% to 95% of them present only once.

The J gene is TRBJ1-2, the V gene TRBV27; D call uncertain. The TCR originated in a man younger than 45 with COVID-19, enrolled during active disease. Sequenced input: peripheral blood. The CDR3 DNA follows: TGTGCCAGCAGTTTAGACACGCGTAGAGGCTACACCTTC. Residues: CASSLDTRRGYTF.